These T cell receptor beta chains were read from a single sample in a study of blood T cell repertoires in COVID-19. Assay used: immunoSEQ multiplex PCR; TCRdb lists only in-frame clones, some missing. The sample lists about 220,000 clones, approximately 83% occurring once. Sequenced material: PBMCs or T cells enriched from blood (not recorded which). Source of these receptors: a woman aged 40 to 50 with acute COVID-19. Each CDR3 is given with its conserved first and last residue. A D gene is named only where the DNA matches it firmly. Clone size appears in some rows only: once, few, many, or a class for an expanded clone.

>TRBJ2-5|NA|NA|TRBV18|16
CASSPGLRGPQETQYF
TGTGCCAGCTCACCAGGGCTTCGGGGTCCCCAAGAGACCCAGTACTTC
>TRBJ2-1|TRBD2|NA|TRBV7-9|15
CASSPREGVYNEQFF
TGTGCCAGCAGCCCGCGGGAGGGGGTTTACAATGAGCAGTTCTTC
>TRBJ2-3|TRBD1|NA|TRBV7-6|15
CASSPQTGGIDTQYF
TGTGCCAGCAGCCCCCAGACAGGGGGGATAGATACGCAGTATTTT
>TRBJ1-2|NA|once|TRBV18|17
CASSPIDSPQNNYGYTF
TGTGCCAGCTCACCAATAGACAGTCCCCAAAATAACTATGGCTACACCTTC
>TRBJ2-5|TRBD2|many|TRBV5-1|19
CASSRRSGLAGGIQETQYF
TGCGCCAGCAGCCGGAGGTCCGGACTAGCGGGGGGGATTCAAGAGACCCAGTACTTC
>TRBJ1-2|NA|NA|TRBV7-9|13
CASSLGGSYGYTF
TGTGCCAGCAGCTTGGGCGGGAGCTATGGCTACACCTTC
>TRBJ1-3|NA|NA|TRBV6-5|15
CASGIRSLSGNTIYF
TGTGCCAGCGGTATAAGGAGCCTATCTGGAAACACCATATATTTT
>TRBJ2-7|NA|NA|TRBV30|13
CAWAKLPSYEQYF
TGTGCCTGGGCGAAACTTCCCTCCTACGAGCAGTACTTC
>TRBJ2-1|NA|NA|TRBV27|16
CASSLSGTNLGGEQFF
TGTGCCAGCAGTTTATCGGGGACAAACCTAGGAGGTGAGCAGTTCTTC
>TRBJ1-2|TRBD1|NA|TRBV18|16
CASSRAGTGTTYGYTF
TGTGCCAGCTCACGCGCCGGGACAGGGACTACCTATGGCTACACCTTC